These 10 T cell receptor beta chains were all obtained from the same sample, sequenced in a study of shared clonotypes between healthy human individuals. Generated by immunoSEQ multiplex PCR, the TCRdb table keeps only in-frame clones and is missing some. Of 2.3 million or so clones in the sample, 85% to 95% were seen once. Sequences were obtained from naive CD4+ T cells from PBMCs. The subset here: CD45RA+ positively selected. The receptors shown here come from a man younger than 30 in good health. Some clones in this sample may be carry-over from other donors' samples.

The chain employs TRBV7-2 and TRBJ2-7; TRBD2 matches 8 bases. V lost 4 bases to trimming and J lost 4 bases; unmatched junction nucleotides: 12. Germline assignment: CDR1 SGHTA and CDR2 FQGNSA. The CDR3 contains 16 residues. CDR3 DNA sequence: TGTGCCAGCAGCTCTCTCCAAACCGGGACTAGGTACGAGCAGTACTTC. Translated: CASSSLQTGTRYEQYF. Combining the CDR3 with reference TRBV7-2 and TRBJ2-7 gives the whole variable domain GAGVSQSPSNKVTEKGKDVELRCDPISGHTALYWYRQSLGQGLEFLIYFQGNSAPDKSGLPSDRFSAERTGGSVSTLTIQRTQQEDSAVYLCASSSLQTGTRYEQYFGPGTRLTVT.

A single count supports this clone. The chain links TRBV11-2 to TRBJ1-1; D is uncertain. The ends were cut back, 0 bases at V and 2 bases at J, with 22 bases in the middle. Germline assignment: CDR1 SGHAT and CDR2 FQNNGV. This CDR3 is built from 19 residues. CDR3 DNA: TGTGCCAGCAGCTTAGATCACCCAGGAGCCACCAGTTCAAACACTGAAGCTTTCTTT. It codes for CASSLDHPGATSSNTEAFF.

This chain joins TRBV7-9 and TRBJ1-6; possibly TRBD1 for D (6 bases). The CDR3 covers 13 residues. The ends were cut back, 10 bases at V and 10 bases at J, with 17 bases in the middle. Per the germline V gene, CDR1 is SEHNR and CDR2 is FQNEAQ (reference sequence). CDR3 DNA sequence: TGTGCCATAGAGCACCTGGGGGGCTCACCCCTCCACTTT. It specifies CAIEHLGGSPLHF. The full variable domain, rest sourced from reference TRBV7-9 and TRBJ1-6, is DTGVSQNPRHKITKRGQNVTFRCDPISEHNRLYWYRQTLGQGPEFLTYFQNEAQLEKSRLLSDRFSAERPKGSFSTLEIQRTEQGDSAMYLCAIEHLGGSPLHFGNGTRLTVT.

The J gene is TRBJ2-1, the V gene TRBV28; D not certain. The CDR3 is made up of 16 amino acids. The V gene lost 4 bases and the J gene lost 0 bases, with 13 bases spanning the gap. The germline V gene has CDR1 MDHEN and CDR2 SYDVKM. CDR3 DNA sequence: TGTGCCAGCAGTTCGTATGAAGCATCCTCCTACAATGAGCAGTTCTTC. As protein: CASSSYEASSYNEQFF.

The chain is built from TRBV2 and TRBJ1-1; tentatively, D is TRBD1 (5 bases). CDR1 and CDR2 from the germline V gene are SNHLY and FYNNEI. The CDR3 has 11 residues. Trimming stripped 4 bases from V and 11 bases from J, with 11 bases between. The CDR3 spells CASSVGVVAFF. The CDR3 DNA is TGTGCCAGCAGTGTGGGGGTTGTGGCTTTCTTT.

The J gene is TRBJ2-2, the V gene TRBV14; unclear D gene. V lost 6 bases, J lost 7 bases, and 15 bases lay in between. Germline values: CDR1 SGHDN, CDR2 FVKESK. The CDR3 has 14 residues. CDR3 region: CASSHRNGYGELFF. The CDR3 DNA is TGTGCCAGCAGTCATCGAAATGGCTACGGGGAGCTGTTTTTT.

This chain uses TRBV19 with TRBJ2-7, with 12 positions matching TRBD1. The V gene's germline CDR1 is LNHDA and CDR2 SQIVND (reference sequence). CDR3 length: 13 residues. Germline trimming cut 7 bases from V and 6 bases from J; bases unmatched to any gene: 4. The CDR3 sequence: CASTGQGAAEQYF. CDR3 nucleotides: TGTGCCAGTACGGGACAGGGGGCCGCCGAGCAGTACTTC. Combining the CDR3 with reference TRBV19 and TRBJ2-7 gives the whole variable domain DGGITQSPKYLFRKEGQNVTLSCEQNLNHDAMYWYRQDPGQGLRLIYYSQIVNDFQKGDIAEGYSVSREKKESFPLTVTSAQKNPTAFYLCASTGQGAAEQYFGPGTRLTVT.

V gene TRBV4-2 combines with J gene TRBJ2-1; 11 bases are shared with TRBD2. In germline, CDR1 is LGHNA, CDR2 YNFKEQ. The CDR3 is 15 residues long. J lost 10 bases, V lost 0 bases, and 5 bases had no gene match. CDR3 amino acids: CASSQETSGAGEQFF. CDR3 DNA: TGTGCCAGCAGCCAAGAGACTAGCGGGGCCGGGGAGCAGTTCTTC.

This rearrangement joins TRBV21-1 to TRBJ1-2. TRBV21-1 is a listed pseudogene. This CDR3 has 15 residues. The CDR3 bases are TGTGCCAGCAGCCCCCGAGTCGGGGAGAGCTATGGCTACACCTTC. Protein product: CASSPRVGESYGYTF.

V usage is TRBV28 and J usage is TRBJ2-3; unclear D gene. The length of the CDR3 is 12 residues. V lost 6 bases and J 6 bases, leaving 10 bases between the germline ends. Germline-derived CDR1 and CDR2 are MDHEN and SYDVKM. The CDR3 DNA reads as TGTGCCAGCAGGCTCTCCGGGGATACGCAGTATTTT. Translation gives CASRLSGDTQYF.